This T cell receptor beta chain was sequenced in a study of post-analysis software for immune sequencing data. Findings of the study overall: Patients carried a few TRBV segments more frequently than controls did, and TRBV5-6, TRBV5-1 and TRBV20-1 were among them. Among multiple sclerosis patients, normalized Chao1 diversity was significantly below that of controls. Samples prepared in the same batch strongly co-clustered by F measure.

Losses at the gene ends were 1 base for V and 4 bases for J; bases not matched to a gene: 9. The CDR3 loop spans 18 amino acids. TCR beta cDNA libraries included unique molecular identifiers. Some 500,000 cDNA molecules were recovered from an input of 1 to 10 million T cells. TCRdb used MiXCR to reprocess the PCR reads, holding one entry per CDR3 protein. The table has approximately 770,000 distinct CDR3 sequences, about 45% seen once. This clonotype has more than one count but fewer than ten. Its antigen is currently unknown. The receptor comes from a girl aged 10-17 years with multiple sclerosis. V is TRBV12-3 or TRBV12-4 and J is TRBJ2-1, with 11 bases lining up with TRBD2. Source material: blood. The CDR3 region has the DNA TGTGCCAGCAGTTTAGGGCTAGCGGGAGGTGTCTGGTACAATGAGCAGTTCTTC. The encoded protein is CASSLGLAGGVWYNEQFF.